Sequencing of this TCR beta chain was carried out in a study of blood T cell repertoires in COVID-19. Study-level information: Researchers got acute and convalescent COVID-19 samples from the United States, Italy and Spain. Sources were T cells, B-cell-depleted T cells, or PBMCs; the material itself was cDNA or gDNA.

Germline-derived CDR1 and CDR2 are LGHNA and YNFKEQ. V was clipped by 4 bases and J by 8 bases; unmatched bases: 10. This CDR3 has 14 residues. In the source study's methods: Counts of nucleated cells, estimated from reference gene primer amplification, were obtained. Here immunoSEQ multiplex PCR was the method, and the copy in TCRdb shows in-frame clones only, minus some. The DNA gave D and trimming, while V, J and clone size come from that table. The data show 180,000 or so clones, about 81% seen once. A Seattle source enrolled patients during active infection and followed them longitudinally. The receptor comes from a woman of 80 years or more with COVID-19, enrolled during active disease. Specimen: peripheral blood. The V and J genes are TRBV4-2 and TRBJ2-5, with 7 bases identical to TRBD2. CDR3 sequence (DNA): TGTGCCAGCAGCCGATCCCGACTAGCTGAAACCCAGTACTTC. Protein sequence: CASSRSRLAETQYF.